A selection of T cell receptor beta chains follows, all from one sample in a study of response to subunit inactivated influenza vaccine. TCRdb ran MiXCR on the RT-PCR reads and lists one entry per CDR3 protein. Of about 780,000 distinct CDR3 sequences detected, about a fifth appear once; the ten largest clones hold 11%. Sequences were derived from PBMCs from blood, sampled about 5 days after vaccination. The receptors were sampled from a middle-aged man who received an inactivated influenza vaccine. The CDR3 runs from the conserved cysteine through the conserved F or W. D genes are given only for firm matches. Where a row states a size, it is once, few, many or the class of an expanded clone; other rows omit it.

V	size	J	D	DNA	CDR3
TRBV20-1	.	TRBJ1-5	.	TGCAGTGCTACCCCCCAGGCGGGCCAGCCCCAGCATTTT	CSATPQAGQPQHF
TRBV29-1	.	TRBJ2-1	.	TGCAGCGTGGGAGGGGGCCAGCCCTCAAACTCCTACAATGAGCAGTTCTTC	CSVGGGQPSNSYNEQFF
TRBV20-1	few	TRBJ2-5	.	TGCAGTGCTATCCAGCGGGAGACCCAGTACTTC	CSAIQRETQYF
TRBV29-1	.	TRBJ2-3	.	TGCAGCGTTTTTTCTAGAAAGACAGATACGCAGTATTTT	CSVFSRKTDTQYF
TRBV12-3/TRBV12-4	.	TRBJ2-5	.	TGCGCCAGCAGCTTGGCAGGGGCGCGGGAGACCCAGTACTTC	CASSLAGARETQYF
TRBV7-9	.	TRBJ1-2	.	TGTGCCAGCAGCCGCCCAGTTACCCAATTAAAGGGAGATGGCTACACCTTC	CASSRPVTQLKGDGYTF
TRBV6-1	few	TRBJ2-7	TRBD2	TGTGCCAGCAGGCTAGCGGAATCTGTCTACGAGCAGTACTTC	CASRLAESVYEQYF
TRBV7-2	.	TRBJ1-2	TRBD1	TGTGCCAGCAGCATGGACAGGGGATATGGCTACACCTTC	CASSMDRGYGYTF
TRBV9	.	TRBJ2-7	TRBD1	TGTGCCAGCAGCCCAGGGGGGGACAGGGAGTTCTACGAGCAGTACTTC	CASSPGGDREFYEQYF
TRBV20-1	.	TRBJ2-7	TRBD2	TGCAGTACGGGACTAGCGGGAGGTACCTACGAGCAGTACTTC	CSTGLAGGTYEQYF
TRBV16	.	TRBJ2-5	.	TGTGCCAGCAGCCAATCCTCGCCCCCGGGGACCCAGTACTTC	CASSQSSPPGTQYF
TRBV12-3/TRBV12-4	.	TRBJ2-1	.	TGTGCCAGCAGTAGGGGGACGGGACTCTACAATGAGCAGTTCTTC	CASSRGTGLYNEQFF
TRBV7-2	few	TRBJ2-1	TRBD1	TGTGCCAGCAGCTCGCGGATACAGGGGGCGGGTTCGAATGAGCAGTTCTTC	CASSSRIQGAGSNEQFF
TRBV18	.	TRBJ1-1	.	TGTGCCAGCTCACCACAGGAGGTATTCACTGAAGCTTTCTTT	CASSPQEVFTEAFF
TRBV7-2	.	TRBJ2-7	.	TGTGCCAGCAGCTTAGCTCGGGGATGGGGCGACGAGCAGTACTTC	CASSLARGWGDEQYF
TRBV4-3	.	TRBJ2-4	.	TGCGCCAGCAGCCAGGGTGGGACAGCCAAAAACATTCAGTACTTC	CASSQGGTAKNIQYF
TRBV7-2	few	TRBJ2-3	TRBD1	TGTGCCAGCAGCCCAGGACAGGCGGATACGCAGTATTTT	CASSPGQADTQYF
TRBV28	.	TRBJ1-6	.	TGTGCCAGCAGCAGGGGCAGGCCCTATAATTCACCCCTCCACTTT	CASSRGRPYNSPLHF
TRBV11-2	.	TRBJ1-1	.	TGTGCCAGCAGCTTAGTCGCCGCTTTCTTT	CASSLVAAFF
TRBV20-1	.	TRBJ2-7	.	TGCAGTGCTAGAGATCGGGGGCTAGCGGATTACTACTACGAGCAGTACTTC	CSARDRGLADYYYEQYF
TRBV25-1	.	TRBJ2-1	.	TGTGCCAGCAGTGATTGGACAGCTCACAATGAGCAGTTCTTC	CASSDWTAHNEQFF
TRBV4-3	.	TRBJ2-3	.	TGCGCCAGCAGCCAAGCGGTTCAGGGGACAGATACGCAGTATTTT	CASSQAVQGTDTQYF
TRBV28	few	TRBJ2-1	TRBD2	TGTGCCAGCAGGCGGACTAGCGGGAGGGGTTGGAATGAGCAGTTCTTC	CASRRTSGRGWNEQFF
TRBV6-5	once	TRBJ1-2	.	TGTGCCAGCAGTTCCCTCCAGGGTATGGATGGCTACACCTTC	CASSSLQGMDGYTF
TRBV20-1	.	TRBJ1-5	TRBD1	TGCAGTGCTAGGGGGACAGTGGGTTGGCAGCCCCAGCATTTT	CSARGTVGWQPQHF
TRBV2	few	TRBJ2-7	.	TGTGCCAGCAGTGACTCCTTGATTACCTACGAGCAGTACTTC	CASSDSLITYEQYF
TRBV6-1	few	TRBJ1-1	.	TGTGCCAGCAGTCCCCTACCCGGGTCGAACACTGAAGCTTTCTTT	CASSPLPGSNTEAFF
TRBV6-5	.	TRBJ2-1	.	TGTGCCAGCAAGGTCTCACATGAGCAGTTCTTC	CASKVSHEQFF
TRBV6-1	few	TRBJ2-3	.	TGTGCCAGTGCGACAGTCTCGGGGGCACAAGATACGCAGTATTTT	CASATVSGAQDTQYF
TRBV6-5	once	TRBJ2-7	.	TGTGCCAGCAGTTACAAGGCCTTGAACTACGAGCAGTACTTC	CASSYKALNYEQYF
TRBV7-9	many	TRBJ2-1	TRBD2	TGTGCCAGCAGCCCAAGGTTGGGAGGGTGGGACAATGAGCAGTTCTTC	CASSPRLGGWDNEQFF
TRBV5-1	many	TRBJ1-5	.	TGCGCCAGCAGCTTGGATTACAATCAGCCCCAGCATTTT	CASSLDYNQPQHF
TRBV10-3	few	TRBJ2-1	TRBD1	TGTGCCATCAGTGCATTTCCGGGACAGGGAATCAATGAGCAGTTCTTC	CAISAFPGQGINEQFF
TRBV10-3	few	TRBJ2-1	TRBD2	TGTGCCATCAGTGAGATAGGGACTACGAACAATGAGCAGTTCTTC	CAISEIGTTNNEQFF
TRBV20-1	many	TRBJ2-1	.	TGCAGTGCTACCGCACCTGGGGGGGGCGGCAATGAGCAGTTCTTC	CSATAPGGGGNEQFF
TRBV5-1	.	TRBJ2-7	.	TGCGCCAGCAGCTTGGATTCCCCCAGGGTAGCACACGAGCAGTACTTC	CASSLDSPRVAHEQYF
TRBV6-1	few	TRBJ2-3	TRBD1	TGTGCCAGCAGCCGGGACAGGGGGCCGGATACGCAGTATTTT	CASSRDRGPDTQYF
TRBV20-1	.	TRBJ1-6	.	TGCAGTGCTGGACCTCCGAGCTCCTATAATTCACCCCTCCACTTT	CSAGPPSSYNSPLHF
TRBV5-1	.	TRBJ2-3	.	TGCGCCAGCAGCTCTAGGAGGCCAGATACGCAGTATTTT	CASSSRRPDTQYF
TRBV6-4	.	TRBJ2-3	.	TGTGCCAGCAGGGCGAGGGGGTTCGGAGATACGCAGTATTTT	CASRARGFGDTQYF
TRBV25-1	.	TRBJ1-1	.	TGTGCCAGCAGTGATCCCGGACGGGGCACTGAAGCTTTCTTT	CASSDPGRGTEAFF
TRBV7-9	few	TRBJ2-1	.	TGTGCCAGCAGCATAACCCGCGTAGTGTACAATGAGCAGTTCTTC	CASSITRVVYNEQFF